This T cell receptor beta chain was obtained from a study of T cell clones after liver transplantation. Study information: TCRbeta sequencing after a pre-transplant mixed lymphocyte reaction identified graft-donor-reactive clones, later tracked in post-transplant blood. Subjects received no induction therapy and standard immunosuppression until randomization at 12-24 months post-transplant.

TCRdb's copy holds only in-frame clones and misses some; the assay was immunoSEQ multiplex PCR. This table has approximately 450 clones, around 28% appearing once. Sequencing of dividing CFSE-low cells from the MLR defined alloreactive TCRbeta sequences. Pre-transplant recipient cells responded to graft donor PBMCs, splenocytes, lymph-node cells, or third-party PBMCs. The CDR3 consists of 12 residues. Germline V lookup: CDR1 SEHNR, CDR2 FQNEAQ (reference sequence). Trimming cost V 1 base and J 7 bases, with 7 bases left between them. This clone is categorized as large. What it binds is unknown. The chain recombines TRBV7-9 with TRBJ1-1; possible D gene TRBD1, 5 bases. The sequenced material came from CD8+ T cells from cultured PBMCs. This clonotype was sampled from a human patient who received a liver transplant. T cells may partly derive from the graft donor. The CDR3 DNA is TGTGCCAGCAGCTTAGGCGGGGGTGAAGCTTTCTTT. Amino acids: CASSLGGGEAFF. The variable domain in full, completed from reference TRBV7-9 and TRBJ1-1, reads DTGVSQNPRHKITKRGQNVTFRCDPISEHNRLYWYRQTLGQGPEFLTYFQNEAQLEKSRLLSDRFSAERPKGSFSTLEIQRTEQGDSAMYLCASSLGGGEAFFGQGTRLTVV.